This T cell receptor beta chain was identified during a study of cytomegalovirus exposure and HLA in healthy donors. Overall study results and limits: A reported reduction in N-insertions relative to the approximately 670-donor mean was seen in an Asian-associated ancestry cluster in a later analysis.

Each of the donors was a healthy bone marrow donor. The PCR contained 60 Vbeta and 13 Jbeta primers. This table comes from immunoSEQ multiplex PCR, and its TCRdb copy is limited to in-frame clones, with some not included. Of roughly 200,000 clones detected, 77% appear once; the ten largest clones hold 2.7%. Germline trimming cut 7 bases from V and 5 bases from J; bases unmatched to any gene: 6. Germline V CDR1 and CDR2: MDHEN, SYDVKM. CDR3 size: 13 residues. Concerning this clone: The antigen remains undetermined.

This clonotype was sampled from an older woman in good health and CMV-seropositive. The specimen sequenced was PBMCs. V is TRBV28 and J is TRBJ2-5; 8 bases are shared with TRBD1. In nucleotides, the CDR3 is TGTGCCAGCAACCAGGGGGCGTTTGAGACCCAGTACTTC. The encoded protein is CASNQGAFETQYF. Based on the CDR3 plus reference TRBV28 and TRBJ2-5, the full variable domain is DVKVTQSSRYLVKRTGEKVFLECVQDMDHENMFWYRQDPGLGLRLIYFSYDVKMKEKGDIPEGYSVSREKKERFSLILESASTNQTSMYLCASNQGAFETQYFGPGTRLLVL.